This record concerns one TCR beta chain sequence. Resolution of symptoms, clearance, or two negative PCRs was present in recovered Cohort 3 donors. The sample comes from a study of blood T cell repertoires in COVID-19. Profiled with immunoSEQ multiplex PCR; TCRdb holds only in-frame clones, not every one. The data contain around 330,000 clones, around 90% of them singletons. The CDR3 runs 14 residues. The V and J ends lost 2 bases and 7 bases, in that order; junction bases with no gene match: 5. CDR1 SGHTA and CDR2 FQGTGA come from the germline V gene. This chain connects TRBV7-3 to TRBJ2-3; the match to TRBD2 covers 8 bases. The TCR comes from a woman between 18 and 29 years old who had recovered from COVID-19. The sequenced sample was PBMCs or T cells enriched from blood (not recorded which). The CDR3 DNA sequence: TGTGCCAGCAGCTTAGCGGGAGGAACAAATACGCAGTATTTT. It is translated as CASSLAGGTNTQYF.